The present TCR beta chain was sequenced within a study of blood T cell repertoires in COVID-19. This clone was found once. Libraries were prepared by immunoSEQ multiplex PCR; TCRdb keeps only in-frame clonotypes and omits some of them. Of about 400,000 clones listed, approximately 88% are singletons. The sample taken for sequencing was PBMCs or T cells enriched from blood (not recorded which). The sequence was collected from a woman in her 40s with acute COVID-19.

The CDR3 region is CASSLTSGGSYEQYF. The DNA for the CDR3 is TGCGCCAGCAGCTTAACTAGCGGGGGTTCCTACGAGCAGTACTTC. V and J are TRBV5-1 and TRBJ2-7; 11 nucleotides align to TRBD2. Trimming at V came to 2 bases and at J to 1 base, leaving 2 bases not matched to a gene. The CDR3 consists of 15 residues. Germline values: CDR1 SGHRS, CDR2 YFSETQ.